The sequence of this T cell receptor beta chain was determined in a study of blood T cells in healthy people across ages. Only a few counts were recorded for this clonotype. A second PCR of 7 to 11 cycles used a sample-barcoded 5' primer and a J-beta primer mix. MiXCR, applied by TCRdb to the 5' RACE reads, yields one record per CDR3 protein. The repertoire holds fewer than 2,000,000 distinct CDR3 sequences, with roughly 43% as singletons. The sequence was collected from a human donor in good health. Source material: blood.

CDR3 amino acids: CASSLMRLAGYEQYF. The CDR3 DNA follows: TGTGCCAGCAGCCTAATGAGACTAGCGGGCTACGAGCAGTACTTC. This rearrangement joins TRBV3-1 to TRBJ2-7; 10 bases fit TRBD2. This CDR3 has 15 residues. J lost 3 bases, V lost 4 bases, and 6 bases had no gene match. The germline V gene has CDR1 LGHDT and CDR2 YNNKEL (reference sequence).